This T cell receptor beta chain stems from a study of CD8 T cells in ankylosing spondylitis (dated by TCRdb to about 2017). A note on the overall study: T cell receptor beta repertoires were profiled in healthy donors and ankylosing spondylitis patients so that disease-linked TCR variants could be found. The full study cohort was made up of about 25 ankylosing spondylitis patients and about a hundred healthy donors. Peripheral blood was sampled, and synovial fluid was additionally collected from ankylosing spondylitis patients. Overall study outcomes, separate from this receptor: A TCR beta motif made up of about eight highly homologous amino acid variants appeared to be characteristic of blood from ankylosing spondylitis patients. The disease-linked clones were reported as significantly enriched in matched synovial fluid samples from ankylosing spondylitis patients. Some TCR beta motif variants had previously been reported in synovial fluid and blood of reactive arthritis patients, which suggested common disease-initiation mechanisms. The disease-linked clones showed a CD8+ phenotype and occurred at relatively low frequencies in peripheral blood.

The instrument was an Illumina HiSeq 2500. Quantitative 5'-RACE with molecular barcodes was used to prepare TCR beta libraries. In the source study's methods: To identify disease-linked TCR variants, a new computational method was used, one built on a probabilistic model of VDJ rearrangement. TCRdb handled the public reads itself, with Q25 trimming in fastp and clone calling in MiXCR, and kept productive beta chains. Every entry covers one CDR3 protein and lists the most common genes and DNA from its rows. TCRdb's processing, not the authors', yielded these V and J calls. A total of about 250,000 distinct CDR3 sequences appear in this sample, 15% to 20% of them only once. In total, the top ten clones hold roughly 34% of the sample. Measured from the cysteine to the phenylalanine, the CDR3 is 16 residues long. CDR3 DNA is the only sequence kept; it has 48 bases, read in frame from the first base. Germline trimming amounts to 6 bases on V and 2 bases on J, with 14 as the count of junction bases outside the gene matches. CDR1 and CDR2 (SQVTM, ANQGSEA) derive from the germline V gene.

About this clonotype itself: Its antigen is unknown. No base-level quality is on record; no much larger clone is a single base apart.

The rearrangement joined TRBV29-1 to TRBJ2-3; 7 central nucleotides agree with TRBD2. The source of this sequence is a male donor with ankylosing spondylitis or in good health (not recorded which). The specimen was blood, either unsorted or a sorted T cell fraction (not recorded which). The CDR3 protein sequence reads: CSVGGEAGALTDTQYF. The DNA sequence is TGCAGCGTGGGGGGGGAGGCGGGAGCGCTCACAGATACGCAGTATTTT.